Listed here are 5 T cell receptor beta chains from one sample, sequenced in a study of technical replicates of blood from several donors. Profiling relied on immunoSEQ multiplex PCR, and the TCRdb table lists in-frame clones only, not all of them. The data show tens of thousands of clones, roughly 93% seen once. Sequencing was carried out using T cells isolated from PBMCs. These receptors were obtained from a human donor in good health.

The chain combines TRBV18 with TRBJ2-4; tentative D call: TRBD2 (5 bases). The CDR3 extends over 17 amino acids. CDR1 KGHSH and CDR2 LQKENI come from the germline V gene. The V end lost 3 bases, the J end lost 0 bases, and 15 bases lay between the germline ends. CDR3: CASSPDRELLAKNIQYF. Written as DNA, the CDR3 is TGTGCCAGCTCACCGGATCGGGAACTGTTAGCCAAAAACATTCAGTACTTC.

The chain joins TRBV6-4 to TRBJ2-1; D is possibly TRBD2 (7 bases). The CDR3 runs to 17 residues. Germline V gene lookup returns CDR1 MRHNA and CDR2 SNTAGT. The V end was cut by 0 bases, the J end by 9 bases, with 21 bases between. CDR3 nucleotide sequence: TGTGCCAGCAGTGACTCGAAGGGGGGCGGGAGTTCAGTTGAGCAGTTCTTC. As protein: CASSDSKGGGSSVEQFF.

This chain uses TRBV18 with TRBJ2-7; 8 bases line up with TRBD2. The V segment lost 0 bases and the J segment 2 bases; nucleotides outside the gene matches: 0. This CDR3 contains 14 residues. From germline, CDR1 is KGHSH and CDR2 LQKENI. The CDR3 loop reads CASSPPSGAYEQYF. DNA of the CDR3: TGTGCCAGCTCACCACCTAGCGGGGCCTACGAGCAGTACTTC.

The CDR3 region is CASSPLQGEAFF. As DNA, the CDR3 is TGTGCCAGCTCACCACTGCAGGGTGAAGCTTTCTTT. The chain carries TRBV18 and TRBJ1-1, with D possibly TRBD1 on 5 matching bases. This CDR3 is built from 12 residues. The germline V gene encodes CDR1 KGHSH and CDR2 LQKENI. V lost 1 base and J lost 7, with 7 bases in between.

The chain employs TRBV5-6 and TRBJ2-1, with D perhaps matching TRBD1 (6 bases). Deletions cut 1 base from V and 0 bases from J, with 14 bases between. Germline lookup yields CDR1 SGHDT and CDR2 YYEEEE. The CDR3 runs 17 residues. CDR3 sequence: CASSLLMGQSSYNEQFF. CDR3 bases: TGTGCCAGCAGCTTGTTAATGGGACAAAGCTCCTACAATGAGCAGTTCTTC.